The 23 T cell receptor beta chains below all came from one sample that was sequenced in a study of blood T cell repertoires in COVID-19. The method was immunoSEQ multiplex PCR; TCRdb's version includes in-frame clones alone and lacks a portion of them. Among 290,000 or so clones listed, 90% were seen once. The material sequenced was PBMCs or T cells enriched from blood (not recorded which). The receptors come from a woman younger than 30 with acute COVID-19.

This sequence joins TRBV5-1 and TRBJ1-4; D is ambiguous. Germline V lookup: CDR1 SGHRS, CDR2 YFSETQ. The CDR3 spans 12 residues. Trimming took off 1 base at V and 8 bases at J, with 6 bases between the two ends. Written as DNA, the CDR3 is TGCGCCAGCAGCTTGTCGAGGGAAAAACTGTTTTTT. It specifies CASSLSREKLFF.

The chain is built from TRBV10-3 and TRBJ1-2; no firm D call. The CDR3 is made up of 14 amino acids. With 0 bases removed from V and 3 bases from J, the gap between germline ends came to 8 bases. CDR1 and CDR2 from the germline V gene are ENHRY and SYGVKD. For the CDR3, the DNA is TGTGCCATCAGTGAGTCGAACGGGGACTATGGCTACACCTTC. Its protein product is CAISESNGDYGYTF.

Sample share makes this clone medium-sized (0.01 to 0.1%). This sequence joins TRBV6-2 or TRBV6-3 and TRBJ2-7, with 8 bases that match TRBD2. The CDR3 is 18 residues long. Germline CDR1 MNHEY, CDR2 SVGEGT. Losses at the gene ends were 5 bases for V and 5 bases for J; bases not matched to a gene: 20. CDR3 loop: CASSPRGVAGLTPHEQYF. The CDR3 nucleotides are TGTGCCAGCAGTCCGCGCGGGGTAGCGGGACTTACACCACACGAGCAGTACTTC.

The CDR3, as DNA: TGTGCCAGCAGTTTATCTAGCTCTTCCCACAATGAGCAGTTCTTC. It encodes CASSLSSSSHNEQFF. The V call is TRBV27, the J call TRBJ2-1, with unresolved D. Trimming pared 0 bases from V and 5 bases from J, leaving 11 bases between. Germline V gives CDR1 MNHEY, CDR2 SMNVEV (reference sequence). The CDR3 covers 15 residues.

The genes are TRBV28 and TRBJ2-2, with no clear D. There are 17 residues in the CDR3. V shed 7 bases and J shed 0 bases, with 18 bases lying between them. The germline V gene encodes CDR1 MDHEN and CDR2 SYDVKM. CDR3 coding DNA: TGTGCCAGCACCGAGGTATATGGCTCCTCGAACACCGGGGAGCTGTTTTTT. Protein: CASTEVYGSSNTGELFF.

This CDR3 reads CAWGGHSTGNTIYF. CDR3 DNA: TGTGCCTGGGGGGGACATTCGACTGGAAACACCATATATTTT. The J gene is TRBJ1-3, the V gene TRBV30; maybe TRBD1 (6 bases). Per the germline V gene, CDR1 is GTSNPN and CDR2 is SVGIG (reference sequence). This CDR3 contains 14 residues. V lost 5 bases to trimming and J lost 2 bases, with 13 bases between them.

V is TRBV11-3 and J is TRBJ2-1; tentatively, D is TRBD2 (5 bases). Germline CDR1 SGHNT, CDR2 YENEEA. Between the trimmed V and J ends, which lost 5 bases and 10 bases, there was a span of 15 bases. CDR3 size: 13 residues. CDR3 nucleotides: TGTGCCAGCAGCCCGTTGATTAGCGAAGAGCAGTTCTTC. This codes for CASSPLISEEQFF.

V gene TRBV28 combines with J gene TRBJ2-7; 9 bases are shared with TRBD1. V was clipped by 3 bases and J by 10 bases; unmatched bases: 10. The CDR3 length is 14 residues. Per germline, CDR1 MDHEN and CDR2 SYDVKM. Here the CDR3 DNA reads TGTGCCAGCAGTTTCTCCGGGACAGGGAAGACACAGTACTTC. Encoded protein: CASSFSGTGKTQYF.

DNA for the CDR3: TGTGCCAGCAGTTACTCGGCCTTCTACGAGCAGTACTTC. This codes for CASSYSAFYEQYF. The V gene is TRBV6-5, the J gene TRBJ2-7; D is unresolved. The CDR3 loop spans 13 amino acids. The germline CDR1 and CDR2 sequences are MNHEY and SVGAGI. Trimming took off 0 bases at V and 3 bases at J, with 6 bases between the two ends.

This clone has at least ten counts. The chain is built from TRBV4-2 and TRBJ2-4; D is perhaps TRBD1 (5 bases). Trimming removed 4 bases at V and 7 bases at J, with 17 bases between. This CDR3 comprises 15 residues. The germline gives CDR1 LGHNA, CDR2 YNFKEQ. The CDR3 nucleotides read TGTGCCAGCAGCCCCCTCATGGCCCCAGGGAACATTCAGTACTTC. Encoded protein: CASSPLMAPGNIQYF.

V and J are TRBV7-9 and TRBJ1-4; 9 positions match TRBD1. The trim removed 5 bases at V and 4 bases at J, leaving 5 bases unmatched. Germline V lookup: CDR1 SEHNR, CDR2 FQNEAQ (reference sequence). The CDR3 is 15 residues long. The CDR3 DNA reads TGTGCCAGCAGCCCTGGACAGGGGATTAATGAAAAACTGTTTTTT. Its translation: CASSPGQGINEKLFF.

The J gene is TRBJ1-2, the V gene TRBV28, with D hard to call. The CDR3 consists of 13 residues. Between the trimmed V and J ends, which lost 7 bases and 4 bases, there was a span of 13 bases. Germline CDR1 MDHEN, CDR2 SYDVKM. CDR3 bases: TGTGCCAGCACCCCAGATGGTGGCTATGGCTACACCTTC. The encoded protein is CASTPDGGYGYTF.

The V gene is TRBV28, the J gene TRBJ1-5, with 7 bases matching TRBD1. Germline V CDR1 and CDR2: MDHEN, SYDVKM. This CDR3 is built from 14 residues. Trimming removed 6 bases from V and 7 bases from J; junction bases left unmatched: 9. Written as DNA, the CDR3 is TGTGCCAGCAGCACCGGGACAGTATTACAGCCCCAGCATTTT. Its translation is CASSTGTVLQPQHF.

In its sample, this clone was seen once. The chain has TRBV28 and TRBJ1-4; possible D gene TRBD1, 5 bases. Germline assignment: CDR1 MDHEN and CDR2 SYDVKM. V lost 7 bases and J 7 bases, leaving 10 bases between the germline ends. The CDR3 extends over 12 amino acids. CDR3 in amino acids: CASTRTSEKLFF. CDR3 bases: TGTGCCAGCACGAGGACAAGTGAAAAACTGTTTTTT.

The chain links TRBV28 to TRBJ2-7, with D perhaps TRBD2 (6 bases). V was shortened by 7 bases and J by 3 bases, with 16 bases between the two germline ends. Germline V lookup: CDR1 MDHEN, CDR2 SYDVKM. This CDR3 spans 14 amino acids. The CDR3 DNA sequence: TGTGCCAGCACCCGGGGGTCGTCGAACTACGAGCAGTACTTC. Amino acids: CASTRGSSNYEQYF. Based on the CDR3 plus reference TRBV28 and TRBJ2-7, the full variable domain is DVKVTQSSRYLVKRTGEKVFLECVQDMDHENMFWYRQDPGLGLRLIYFSYDVKMKEKGDIPEGYSVSREKKERFSLILESASTNQTSMYLCASTRGSSNYEQYFGPGTRLTVT.

The rearrangement links TRBV7-9 to TRBJ1-3; TRBD1 might be the D (6 bases). V lost 5 bases to trimming and J lost 1 base, with 15 bases between them. CDR1 is SEHNR and CDR2 is FQNEAQ in the germline V gene (reference sequence). This CDR3 comprises 16 residues. The DNA for the CDR3 is TGTGCCAGCAGCCTTGGGCGGGGGACATCTGGAAACACCATATATTTT. Amino acid sequence: CASSLGRGTSGNTIYF. The full variable domain, completed using reference TRBV7-9 and TRBJ1-3, is DTGVSQNPRHKITKRGQNVTFRCDPISEHNRLYWYRQTLGQGPEFLTYFQNEAQLEKSRLLSDRFSAERPKGSFSTLEIQRTEQGDSAMYLCASSLGRGTSGNTIYFGEGSWLTVV.

This clone turned up a few times. This sequence joins TRBV15 and TRBJ1-2, with D tentatively TRBD1 (5 bases). The CDR3 loop spans 15 amino acids. Per the germline V gene, CDR1 is LNHNV and CDR2 is YYDKDF (reference sequence). Trimming removed 0 bases from V and 8 bases from J, with 16 bases in between. The CDR3 DNA reads as TGTGCCACCAGCAGAGACATGTCCCAATCAGGGGGCTACACCTTC. Protein sequence: CATSRDMSQSGGYTF.

Worth noting for this clone: The same CDR3 is also encoded by other DNA sequences in this sample. V usage is TRBV12-5 and J usage is TRBJ2-7; possibly TRBD1 for D (6 bases). Trimming shortened V by 1 base and J by 4 bases, and 8 bases separated the two germline ends. The CDR3 is made up of 13 amino acids. Germline V gene lookup returns CDR1 LGHNT and CDR2 FRNRAP. In DNA, the CDR3 is TGTGCTAGTGGTTTGGACCAGGGGTACGAGCAGTACTTC. Protein sequence: CASGLDQGYEQYF.

V gene TRBV9 combines with J gene TRBJ2-5; perhaps TRBD2 as D (5 bases). CDR3 length equals 14 residues. Germline CDR1 and CDR2: SGDLS and YYNGEE. Trimming pared 0 bases from V and 5 bases from J, leaving 11 bases between. The CDR3 reads CASSVDSRGETQYF. CDR3 coding DNA: TGTGCCAGCAGCGTAGATAGCCGAGGGGAGACCCAGTACTTC.

The chain couples TRBV27 to TRBJ1-5, with a possible D match to TRBD1 (6 bases). The CDR3 extends over 13 amino acids. CDR1 is MNHEY and CDR2 is SMNVEV in the germline V gene (reference sequence). V lost 3 bases and J 4 bases, leaving 7 bases between the germline ends. The CDR3 region is CASSLQGNQPQHF. The CDR3 DNA follows: TGTGCCAGCAGTTTGCAGGGGAATCAGCCCCAGCATTTT.

The chain recombines TRBV6-5 with TRBJ2-7, with no clear D. Trimming took 0 bases from V and 4 from J, leaving 10 bases between them. The germline V gene has CDR1 MNHEY and CDR2 SVGAGI. The CDR3 loop spans 14 amino acids. The CDR3 region has the DNA TGTGCCAGCAGTTACTCGCCCGGGTATTACGAGCAGTACTTC. As protein: CASSYSPGYYEQYF.

As to this clone: In the same sample, other DNA sequences code for this CDR3. The chain joins TRBV28 to TRBJ1-5, with 7 bases that match TRBD1. Germline assignment: CDR1 MDHEN and CDR2 SYDVKM. This CDR3 contains 15 residues. V gave up 6 bases and J gave up 0 bases; unmatched junction bases: 5. The CDR3 loop reads CASRTGQVSNQPQHF. The CDR3 DNA reads TGTGCCAGCAGGACCGGACAGGTTAGCAATCAGCCCCAGCATTTT.

The V and J genes are TRBV19 and TRBJ1-5; D gene ambiguous. Between the trimmed V and J ends, which lost 7 bases and 0 bases, there was a span of 10 bases. The germline V gene has CDR1 LNHDA and CDR2 SQIVND (reference sequence). The CDR3 is made up of 14 amino acids. The DNA of the CDR3 is TGTGCCAGTACCCTTTTTTATAGCAATCAGCCCCAGCATTTT. Protein sequence: CASTLFYSNQPQHF. The full variable domain, with the rest looked up from reference TRBV19 and TRBJ1-5, is DGGITQSPKYLFRKEGQNVTLSCEQNLNHDAMYWYRQDPGQGLRLIYYSQIVNDFQKGDIAEGYSVSREKKESFPLTVTSAQKNPTAFYLCASTLFYSNQPQHFGDGTRLSIL.